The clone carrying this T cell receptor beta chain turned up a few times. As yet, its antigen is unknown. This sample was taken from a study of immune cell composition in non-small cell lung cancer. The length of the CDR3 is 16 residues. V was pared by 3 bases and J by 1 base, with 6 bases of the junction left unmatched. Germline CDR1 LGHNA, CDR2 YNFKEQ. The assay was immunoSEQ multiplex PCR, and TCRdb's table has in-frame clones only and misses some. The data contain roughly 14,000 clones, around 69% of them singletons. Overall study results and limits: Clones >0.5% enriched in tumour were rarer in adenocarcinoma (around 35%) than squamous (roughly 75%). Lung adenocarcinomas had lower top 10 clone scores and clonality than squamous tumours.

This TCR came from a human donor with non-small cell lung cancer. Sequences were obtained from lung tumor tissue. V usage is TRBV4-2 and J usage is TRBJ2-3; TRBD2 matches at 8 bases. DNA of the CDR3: TGTGCCAGCAGCCACCCCCCGGGGGGGGGCACAGATACGCAGTATTTT. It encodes CASSHPPGGGTDTQYF.